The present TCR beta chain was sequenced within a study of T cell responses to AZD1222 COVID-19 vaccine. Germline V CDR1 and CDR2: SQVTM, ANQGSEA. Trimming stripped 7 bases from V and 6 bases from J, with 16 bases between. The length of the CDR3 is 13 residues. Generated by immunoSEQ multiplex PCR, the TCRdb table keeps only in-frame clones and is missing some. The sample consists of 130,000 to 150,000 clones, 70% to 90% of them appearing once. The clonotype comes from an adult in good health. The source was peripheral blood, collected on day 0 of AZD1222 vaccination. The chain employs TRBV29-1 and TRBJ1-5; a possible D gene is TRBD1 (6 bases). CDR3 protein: CSGRGGLSQPQHF. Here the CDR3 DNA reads TGCAGCGGAAGGGGGGGTTTAAGTCAGCCCCAGCATTTT.